This T cell receptor beta chain was identified during a study of T-cell reconstitution after alpha-beta-depleted transplantation in children. Regarding the study as a whole: Approximately two months post-transplant, alpha-beta T cells reportedly originated from several hundred expanded graft clones. T-cell counts and diversity were attributed mostly to newly produced T cells one year after transplant. Several patients had high TCRbeta diversity at day 60; it came from surviving recipient T cells and thymic progenitors.

The sample holds a few counts of this clonotype. Antigen specificity is unknown. Unique molecular identifiers were used in preparing the TCRbeta library. One entry per CDR3 protein, called by TCRdb with MiXCR from the PCR reads. The repertoire holds 250,000 to 400,000 distinct CDR3 sequences, with roughly 21% as singletons. CDR1 and CDR2 (germline): SGHAT, FQDESV (reference sequence). V lost 4 bases, J lost 0 bases, and 9 bases lay in between. The CDR3 sequence is 14 residues long. This receptor was taken from a male patient younger than 18 who had a stem cell transplant for acute lymphoblastic leukemia, so the T cells may come from the graft donor. This chain links TRBV11-1 with TRBJ2-5; a weak D match, TRBD1 (6 bases). Specimen: PBMCs, mostly from graft donor cells, collected 180 days after TCRalphabeta/CD19-depleted stem cell transplant. The CDR3 loop reads CASSSRQDQETQYF. Here the CDR3 DNA reads TGTGCCAGCAGCTCAAGACAGGACCAAGAGACCCAGTACTTC.